The 4 T cell receptor beta chains below come from one sample, sequenced in a study of T cell responses to AZD1222 COVID-19 vaccine. Some clones are missing from TCRdb's copy, which holds only in-frame ones; the method was immunoSEQ multiplex PCR. Of some 66,000 clones in the sample, roughly nine tenths were seen once. The source material was peripheral blood, sampled 28 days after the second AZD1222 dose. The source of these receptors is an adult who received the AZD1222 COVID-19 vaccine.

The rearrangement uses TRBV3-1 (or the pseudogene TRBV3-2) and TRBJ2-1; 7 positions match TRBD1. Germline CDR1 is LGHDT and CDR2 is YNNKEL (reference sequence). The V gene end was trimmed by 4 bases and the J gene end by 9 bases; junction bases not matched to a gene: 24. The CDR3 totals 19 residues. CDR3 sequence reads: CASSLQMGGGVGRTGEQFF. Written as DNA, the CDR3 is TGTGCCAGCAGCCTTCAAATGGGTGGGGGCGTGGGACGGACAGGTGAGCAGTTCTTC.

This clone was detected only once. The rearrangement joins TRBV5-4 to TRBJ1-2, with a weak D call TRBD1 (5 bases). The CDR3 extends over 13 amino acids. V lost 4 bases, J lost 6 bases, and 13 bases lay in between. CDR1 and CDR2 from the germline V gene are SGHNT and YYREEE (reference sequence). The CDR3 coding sequence is TGTGCCAGCAGCGCACGGGGGGAGGATGGCTACACCTTC. Encoded protein: CASSARGEDGYTF.

This sequence joins TRBV6-5 and TRBJ1-1; D remains ambiguous. Per germline, CDR1 MNHEY and CDR2 SVGAGI. The length of the CDR3 is 15 residues. Trimming removed 8 bases from V and 6 bases from J, with 22 bases in between. CDR3 region: CASSIRARQVAEAFF. The CDR3 bases are TGTGCCAGCTCCATAAGGGCGAGGCAGGTGGCTGAAGCTTTCTTT.

This clone has a single count. This rearrangement joins TRBV12-3 or TRBV12-4 to TRBJ2-5; the D is unclear. The CDR3 runs 13 residues. Trimming cost V 5 bases and J 5 bases, with 12 bases left between them. Written as DNA, the CDR3 is TGTGCCAGCAGTCCAGGACGCCTTGAGACCCAGTACTTC. It specifies CASSPGRLETQYF.